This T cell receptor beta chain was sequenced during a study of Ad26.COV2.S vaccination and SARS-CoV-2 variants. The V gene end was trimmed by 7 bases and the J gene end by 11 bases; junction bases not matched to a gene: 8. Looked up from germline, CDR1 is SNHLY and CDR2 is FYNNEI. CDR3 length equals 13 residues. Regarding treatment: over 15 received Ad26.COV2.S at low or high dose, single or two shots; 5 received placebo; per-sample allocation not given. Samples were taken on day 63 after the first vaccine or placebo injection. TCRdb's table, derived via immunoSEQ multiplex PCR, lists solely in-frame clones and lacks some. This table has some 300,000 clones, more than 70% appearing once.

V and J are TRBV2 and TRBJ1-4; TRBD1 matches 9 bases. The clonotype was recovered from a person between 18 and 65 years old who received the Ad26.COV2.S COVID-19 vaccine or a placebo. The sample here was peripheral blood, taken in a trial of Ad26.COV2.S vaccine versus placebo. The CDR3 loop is CASIRDRASKLFF. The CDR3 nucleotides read TGTGCCAGCATTCGGGACAGGGCGAGTAAACTGTTTTTT.